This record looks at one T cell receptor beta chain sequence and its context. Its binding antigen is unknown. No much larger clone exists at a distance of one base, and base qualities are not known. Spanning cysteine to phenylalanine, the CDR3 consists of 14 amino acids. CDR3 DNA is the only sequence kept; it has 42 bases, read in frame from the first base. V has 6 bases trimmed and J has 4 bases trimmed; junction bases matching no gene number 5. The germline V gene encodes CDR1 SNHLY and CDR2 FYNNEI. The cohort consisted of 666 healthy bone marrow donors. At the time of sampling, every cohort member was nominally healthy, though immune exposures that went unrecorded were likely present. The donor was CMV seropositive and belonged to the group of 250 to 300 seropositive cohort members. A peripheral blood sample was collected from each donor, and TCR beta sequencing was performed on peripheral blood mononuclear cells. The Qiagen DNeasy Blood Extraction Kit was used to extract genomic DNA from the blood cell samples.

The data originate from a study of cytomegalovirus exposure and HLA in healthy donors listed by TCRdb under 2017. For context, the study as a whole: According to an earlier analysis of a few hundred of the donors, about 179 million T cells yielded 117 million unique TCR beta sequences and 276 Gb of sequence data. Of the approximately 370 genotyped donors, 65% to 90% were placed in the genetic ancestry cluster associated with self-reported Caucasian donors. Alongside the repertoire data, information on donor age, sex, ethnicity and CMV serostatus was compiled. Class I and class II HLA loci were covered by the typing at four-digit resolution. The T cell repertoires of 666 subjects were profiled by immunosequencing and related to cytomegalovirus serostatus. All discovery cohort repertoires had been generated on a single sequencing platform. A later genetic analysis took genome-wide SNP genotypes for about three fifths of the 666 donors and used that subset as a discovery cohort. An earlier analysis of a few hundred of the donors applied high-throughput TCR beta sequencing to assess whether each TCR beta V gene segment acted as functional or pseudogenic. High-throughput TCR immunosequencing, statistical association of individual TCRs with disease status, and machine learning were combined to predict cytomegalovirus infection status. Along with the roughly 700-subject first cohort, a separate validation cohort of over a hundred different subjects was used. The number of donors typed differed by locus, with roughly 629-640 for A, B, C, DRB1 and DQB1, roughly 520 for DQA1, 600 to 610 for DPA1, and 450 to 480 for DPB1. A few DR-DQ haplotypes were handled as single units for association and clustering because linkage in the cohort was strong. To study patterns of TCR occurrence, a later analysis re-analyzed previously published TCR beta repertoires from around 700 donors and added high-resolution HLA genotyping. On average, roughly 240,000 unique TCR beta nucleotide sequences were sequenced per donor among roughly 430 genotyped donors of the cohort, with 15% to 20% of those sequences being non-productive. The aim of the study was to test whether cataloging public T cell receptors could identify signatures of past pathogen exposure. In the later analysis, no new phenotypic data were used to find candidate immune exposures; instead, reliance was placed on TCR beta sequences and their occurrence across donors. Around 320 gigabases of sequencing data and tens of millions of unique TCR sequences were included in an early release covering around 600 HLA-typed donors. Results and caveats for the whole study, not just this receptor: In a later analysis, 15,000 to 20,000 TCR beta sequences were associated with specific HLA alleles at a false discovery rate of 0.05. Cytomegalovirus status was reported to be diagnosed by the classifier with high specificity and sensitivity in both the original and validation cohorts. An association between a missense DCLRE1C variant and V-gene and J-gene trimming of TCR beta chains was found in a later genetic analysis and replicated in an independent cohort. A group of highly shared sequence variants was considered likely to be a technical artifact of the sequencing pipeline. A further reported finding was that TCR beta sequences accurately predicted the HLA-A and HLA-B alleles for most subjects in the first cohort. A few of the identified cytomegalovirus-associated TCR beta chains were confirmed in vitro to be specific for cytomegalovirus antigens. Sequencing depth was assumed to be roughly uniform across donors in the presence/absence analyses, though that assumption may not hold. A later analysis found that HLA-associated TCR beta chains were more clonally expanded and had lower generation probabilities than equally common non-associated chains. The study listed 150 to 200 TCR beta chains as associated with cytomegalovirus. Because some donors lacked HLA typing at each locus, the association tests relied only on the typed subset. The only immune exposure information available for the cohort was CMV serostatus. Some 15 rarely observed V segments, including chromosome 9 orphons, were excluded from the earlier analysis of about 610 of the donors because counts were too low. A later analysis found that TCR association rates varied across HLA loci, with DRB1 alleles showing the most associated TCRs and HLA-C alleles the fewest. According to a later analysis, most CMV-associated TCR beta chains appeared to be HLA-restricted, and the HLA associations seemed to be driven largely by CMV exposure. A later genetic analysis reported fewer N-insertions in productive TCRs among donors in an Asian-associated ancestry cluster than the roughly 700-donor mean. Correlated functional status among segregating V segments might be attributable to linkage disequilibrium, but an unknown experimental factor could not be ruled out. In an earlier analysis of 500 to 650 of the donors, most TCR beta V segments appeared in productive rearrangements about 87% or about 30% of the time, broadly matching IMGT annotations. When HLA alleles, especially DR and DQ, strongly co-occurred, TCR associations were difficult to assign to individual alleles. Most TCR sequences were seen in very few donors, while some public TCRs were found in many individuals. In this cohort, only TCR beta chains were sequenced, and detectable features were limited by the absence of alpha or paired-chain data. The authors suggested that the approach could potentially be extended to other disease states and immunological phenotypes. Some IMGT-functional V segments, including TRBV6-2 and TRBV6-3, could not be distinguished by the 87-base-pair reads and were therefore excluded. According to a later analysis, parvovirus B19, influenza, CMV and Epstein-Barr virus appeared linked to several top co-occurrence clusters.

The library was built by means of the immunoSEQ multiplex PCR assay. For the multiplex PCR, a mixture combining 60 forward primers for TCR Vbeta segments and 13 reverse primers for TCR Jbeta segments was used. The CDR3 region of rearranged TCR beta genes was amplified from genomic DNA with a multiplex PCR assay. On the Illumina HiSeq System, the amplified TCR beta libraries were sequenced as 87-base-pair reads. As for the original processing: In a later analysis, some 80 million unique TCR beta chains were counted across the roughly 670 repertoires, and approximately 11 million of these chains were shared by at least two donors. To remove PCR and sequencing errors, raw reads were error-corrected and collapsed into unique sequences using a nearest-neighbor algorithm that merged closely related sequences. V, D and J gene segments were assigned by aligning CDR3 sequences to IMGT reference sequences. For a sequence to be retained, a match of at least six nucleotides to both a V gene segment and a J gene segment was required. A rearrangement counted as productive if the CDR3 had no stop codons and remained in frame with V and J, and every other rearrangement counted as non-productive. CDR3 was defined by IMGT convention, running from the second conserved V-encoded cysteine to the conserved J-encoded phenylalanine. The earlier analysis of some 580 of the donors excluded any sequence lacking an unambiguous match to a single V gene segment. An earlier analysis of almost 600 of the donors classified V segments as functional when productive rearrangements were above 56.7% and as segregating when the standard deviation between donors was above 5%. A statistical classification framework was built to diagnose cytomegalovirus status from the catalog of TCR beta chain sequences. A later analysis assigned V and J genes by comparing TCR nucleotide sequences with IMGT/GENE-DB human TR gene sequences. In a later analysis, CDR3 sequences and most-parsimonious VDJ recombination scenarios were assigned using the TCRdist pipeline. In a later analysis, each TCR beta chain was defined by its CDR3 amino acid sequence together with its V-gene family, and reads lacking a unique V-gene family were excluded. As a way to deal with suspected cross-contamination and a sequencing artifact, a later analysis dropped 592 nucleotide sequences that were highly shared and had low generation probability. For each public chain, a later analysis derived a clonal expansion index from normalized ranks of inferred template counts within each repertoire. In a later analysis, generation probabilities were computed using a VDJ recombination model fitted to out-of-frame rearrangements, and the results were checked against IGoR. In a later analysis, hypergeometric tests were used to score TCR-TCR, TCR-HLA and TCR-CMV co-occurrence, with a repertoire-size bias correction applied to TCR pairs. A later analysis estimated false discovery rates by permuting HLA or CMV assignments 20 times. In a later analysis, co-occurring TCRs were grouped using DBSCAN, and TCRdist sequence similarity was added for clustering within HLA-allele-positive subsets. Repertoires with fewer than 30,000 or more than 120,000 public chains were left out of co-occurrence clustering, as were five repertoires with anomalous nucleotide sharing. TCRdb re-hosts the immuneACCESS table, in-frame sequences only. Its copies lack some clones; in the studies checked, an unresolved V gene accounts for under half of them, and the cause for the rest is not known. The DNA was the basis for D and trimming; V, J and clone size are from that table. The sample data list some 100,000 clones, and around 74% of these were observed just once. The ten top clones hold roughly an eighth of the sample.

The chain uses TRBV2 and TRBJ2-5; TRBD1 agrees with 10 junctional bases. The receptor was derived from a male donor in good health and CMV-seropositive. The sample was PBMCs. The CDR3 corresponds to CASRPGTGVETQYF. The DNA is TGTGCCAGCAGACCCGGGACAGGGGTAGAGACCCAGTACTTC.